These 15 T cell receptor beta chains were sequenced from one sample in a study of early T cells in non-severe SARS-CoV-2 infection. In TCRdb, the 5' RACE reads were re-called with MiXCR into one record per CDR3 protein. The sample includes about 30,000 distinct CDR3 sequences, 5.5% to 7% of them seen just once. Material for sequencing was whole blood. Every receptor here comes from an adult who was a healthcare worker with PCR-confirmed SARS-CoV-2 infection or an uninfected control (not recorded which).

This clonotype came up many times. This chain joins TRBV6-5 and TRBJ1-4; D possibly corresponds to TRBD1 (5 bases). The ends were cut back, 2 bases at V and 5 bases at J, with 21 bases in the middle. The CDR3 spans 18 residues. CDR1 MNHEY and CDR2 SVGAGI come from the germline V gene. CDR3 in amino acids: CASSYLNSVGGNNEKLFF. The CDR3 DNA sequence: TGTGCCAGCAGTTACCTCAATTCCGTTGGGGGAAACAATGAAAAACTGTTTTTT.

In its sample, this clonotype was seen many times. This rearrangement joins TRBV28 to TRBJ2-1, with unresolved D. The CDR3 is made up of 13 amino acids. Germline V gene data show CDR1 as MDHEN and CDR2 as SYDVKM. Trimming left V 5 bases short and J 10 bases short, with 15 bases between. The CDR3 region is CASSLAAEREQFF. Written as DNA, the CDR3 is TGTGCCAGCAGTCTCGCCGCGGAAAGGGAGCAGTTCTTC. Based on the CDR3 plus reference TRBV28 and TRBJ2-1, the full variable domain is DVKVTQSSRYLVKRTGEKVFLECVQDMDHENMFWYRQDPGLGLRLIYFSYDVKMKEKGDIPEGYSVSREKKERFSLILESASTNQTSMYLCASSLAAEREQFFGPGTRLTVL.

In this sample, this clonotype turned up many times. The V call is TRBV29-1, the J call TRBJ2-7; 7 bases map to TRBD1. The CDR3 has 14 residues. V shed 6 bases and J 0 bases; nucleotides not matched to a gene: 8. The germline gives CDR1 SQVTM, CDR2 ANQGSEA. In DNA form, the CDR3 reads TGCAGCGTGACTACCCGGACAGGCTCCTACGAGCAGTACTTC. Protein product: CSVTTRTGSYEQYF.

This rearrangement joins TRBV5-5 to TRBJ2-7; the D gene is possibly TRBD1 (6 bases). The V gene lost 3 bases and the J gene lost 6 bases, with 19 bases spanning the gap. The CDR3 runs 15 residues. Germline V gene sequence: CDR1 SGHKS, CDR2 YYEKEE (reference sequence). In nucleotides, the CDR3 is TGTGCCAGCAGCTCCCTGCCGGACAGTTCAATCGAGCAGTACTTC. Translated, it gives CASSSLPDSSIEQYF.

This clonotype was counted ten times or more. The rearrangement joins TRBV4-1 to TRBJ1-1; weak D call: TRBD1 (6 bases). Deletions cut 1 base from V and 7 bases from J, with 16 bases between. The CDR3 sequence is 15 residues long. Germline V lookup: CDR1 MGHRA, CDR2 YSYEKL. The CDR3 loop reads CASSQGVGGAGEAFF. For the CDR3, the DNA is TGCGCCAGCAGCCAAGGGGTTGGGGGGGCAGGTGAAGCTTTCTTT.

At least ten counts were recorded for this clonotype. The CDR3 sequence: CASSSPPGGPLSEQFF. The CDR3 DNA is TGTGCCAGCAGCTCCCCACCGGGGGGGCCTCTGAGTGAGCAGTTCTTC. The genes are TRBV7-2 and TRBJ2-1, with TRBD2 matching over 8 bases. The CDR3 length is 16 residues. Germline V gives CDR1 SGHTA, CDR2 FQGNSA. With V trimmed by 4 bases and J by 9 bases, 14 bases remained unmatched.

This clonotype has at least ten counts. V usage is TRBV29-1 and J usage is TRBJ2-1; 11 nucleotides align to TRBD2. CDR3 length equals 13 residues. Germline V gene lookup returns CDR1 SQVTM and CDR2 ANQGSEA. V lost 4 bases to trimming and J lost 5 bases; unmatched junction nucleotides: 1. The DNA for the CDR3 is TGCAGCGTTGTGACTAGCGGGGACAATGAGCAGTTCTTC. Amino acids: CSVVTSGDNEQFF.

This chain links TRBV11-2 with TRBJ2-5; D is unclear. This CDR3 comprises 15 residues. Germline loops: CDR1 SGHAT, CDR2 FQNNGV. Trimming shortened V by 1 base and J by 1 base, and 10 bases separated the two germline ends. The chain's CDR3 is CASSLVGQPQETQYF. CDR3 nucleotide sequence: TGTGCCAGCAGCTTAGTGGGCCAGCCCCAAGAGACCCAGTACTTC. Full variable domain (rest looked up from reference TRBV11-2 and TRBJ2-5): EAGVAQSPRYKIIEKRQSVAFWCNPISGHATLYWYQQILGQGPKLLIQFQNNGVVDDSQLPKDRFSAERLKGVDSTLKIQPAKLEDSAVYLCASSLVGQPQETQYFGPGTRLLVL.

By share, this clonotype ranks as medium-sized. This chain links TRBV7-8 with TRBJ1-5, with D perhaps matching TRBD1 (6 bases). The germline V gene has CDR1 SGHVS and CDR2 FQNEAQ. CDR3 length: 15 amino acids. The V end was cut by 1 base, the J end by 2 bases, with 9 bases between. The CDR3 loop is CASSLERGGNQPQHF. Here the CDR3 DNA reads TGTGCCAGCAGCTTAGAAAGGGGGGGCAATCAGCCCCAGCATTTT.

The chain couples TRBV11-2 to TRBJ2-5; tentative D call: TRBD1 (8 bases). Germline V gives CDR1 SGHAT, CDR2 FQNNGV. This CDR3 region has 18 residues. The V end lost 5 bases, the J end lost 3 bases, and 25 bases lay between the germline ends. The CDR3 DNA is TGTGCCAGCAGCCCCGGACAGGGTGGAGGACTAGGGAAAGAGACCCAGTACTTC. Encoded protein: CASSPGQGGGLGKETQYF.

The chain has TRBV7-9 and TRBJ2-7; TRBD1 matches 7 bases. The CDR3 has 14 residues. Germline trimming cut 6 bases from V and 6 bases from J; bases unmatched to any gene: 11. Germline V lookup: CDR1 SEHNR, CDR2 FQNEAQ (reference sequence). The DNA of the CDR3 is TGTGCCAGCAGGTCCGGACAGGAAACTGGCGAGCAGTACTTC. Translated, it gives CASRSGQETGEQYF.

This clonotype was seen at least ten times. The chain is built from TRBV20-1 and TRBJ2-3; D gene uncertain. The germline gives CDR1 DFQATT, CDR2 SNEGSKA (reference sequence). CDR3 length equals 15 residues. Trimming removed 6 bases from V and 0 bases from J, with 16 bases in between. CDR3 loop: CSAKESRTSTDTQYF. The CDR3 DNA sequence: TGCAGTGCCAAAGAAAGTAGAACTAGCACAGATACGCAGTATTTT.

CDR3 coding DNA: TGTGCCACCAGCAGTATTGCGAGGGCCAAAGAGACCCAGTACTTC. As protein: CATSSIARAKETQYF. The chain couples TRBV15 to TRBJ2-5; possible D gene TRBD2, 5 bases. V shed 3 bases and J shed 3 bases, with 14 bases lying between them. CDR3 length equals 15 residues. The germline V gene encodes CDR1 LNHNV and CDR2 YYDKDF (reference sequence).

V is TRBV19 and J is TRBJ2-7; 10 nucleotides align to TRBD1. With V trimmed by 10 bases and J by 0 bases, 9 bases remained unmatched. The CDR3 is made up of 15 amino acids. The germline gives CDR1 LNHDA, CDR2 SQIVND (reference sequence). The DNA of the CDR3 is TGTGCCACCCTTGGGGGACAGGGGTCCTCCTACGAGCAGTACTTC. This translates into CATLGGQGSSYEQYF.

This clonotype was recorded at least ten times. The chain recombines TRBV23-1 with TRBJ1-2; no clear D gene. TRBV23-1 is an open reading frame whose function is uncertain. Trimming removed 4 bases from V and 8 bases from J, with 14 bases in between. CDR3 size: 13 residues. The CDR3 sequence is CASSPETLAGYTF. The CDR3 bases are TGCGCCAGCAGTCCCGAGACACTTGCCGGCTACACCTTC.